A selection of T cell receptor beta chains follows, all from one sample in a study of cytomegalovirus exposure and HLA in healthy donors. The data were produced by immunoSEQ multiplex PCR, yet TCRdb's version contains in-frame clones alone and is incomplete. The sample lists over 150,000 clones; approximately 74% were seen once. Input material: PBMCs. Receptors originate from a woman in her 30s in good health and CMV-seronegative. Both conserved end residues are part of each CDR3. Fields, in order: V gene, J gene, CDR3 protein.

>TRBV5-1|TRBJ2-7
CASSYWTASYEQYF
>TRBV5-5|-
CASSLSDHYEQYF
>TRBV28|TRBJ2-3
CASSLLAGGATDTQYF
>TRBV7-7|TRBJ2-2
CASSKTGVNTGELFF
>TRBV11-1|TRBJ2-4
CASSSPQGGLENIQYF
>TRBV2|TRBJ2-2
CASSTLAGEPTGELFF
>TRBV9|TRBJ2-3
CASSVYTGGSGADTQYF
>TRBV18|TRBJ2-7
CASSPRSYEQYF
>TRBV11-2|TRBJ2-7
CASSLDVGTGEDF
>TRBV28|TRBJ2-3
CASSRSGTTTDTQYF
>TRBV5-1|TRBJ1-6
CASSLNRQGGSPLHF
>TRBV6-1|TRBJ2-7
CASSDPGFLSYEQYF
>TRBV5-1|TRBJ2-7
CASSPTGALLSYEQYF
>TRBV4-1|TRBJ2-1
CASSHPTSGGPIYNEQFF
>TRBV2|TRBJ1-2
CASKKGASGYTF
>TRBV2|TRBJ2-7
CASGRGAGVIEQYF
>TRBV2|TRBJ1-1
CASLLRTAAEAFF
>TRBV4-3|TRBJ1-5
CASSQHRDQPQHF
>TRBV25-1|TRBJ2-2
CASSDRGTGELFF
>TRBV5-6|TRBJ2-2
CASSLPGLGRNGELFF
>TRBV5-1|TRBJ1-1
CASSWGDRENTEAFF
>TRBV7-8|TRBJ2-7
CASSLGSGRGEQYF
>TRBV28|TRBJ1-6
CASSRTGGNYNSPLHF
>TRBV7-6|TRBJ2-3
CASSLEGGGHSSTDTQYF